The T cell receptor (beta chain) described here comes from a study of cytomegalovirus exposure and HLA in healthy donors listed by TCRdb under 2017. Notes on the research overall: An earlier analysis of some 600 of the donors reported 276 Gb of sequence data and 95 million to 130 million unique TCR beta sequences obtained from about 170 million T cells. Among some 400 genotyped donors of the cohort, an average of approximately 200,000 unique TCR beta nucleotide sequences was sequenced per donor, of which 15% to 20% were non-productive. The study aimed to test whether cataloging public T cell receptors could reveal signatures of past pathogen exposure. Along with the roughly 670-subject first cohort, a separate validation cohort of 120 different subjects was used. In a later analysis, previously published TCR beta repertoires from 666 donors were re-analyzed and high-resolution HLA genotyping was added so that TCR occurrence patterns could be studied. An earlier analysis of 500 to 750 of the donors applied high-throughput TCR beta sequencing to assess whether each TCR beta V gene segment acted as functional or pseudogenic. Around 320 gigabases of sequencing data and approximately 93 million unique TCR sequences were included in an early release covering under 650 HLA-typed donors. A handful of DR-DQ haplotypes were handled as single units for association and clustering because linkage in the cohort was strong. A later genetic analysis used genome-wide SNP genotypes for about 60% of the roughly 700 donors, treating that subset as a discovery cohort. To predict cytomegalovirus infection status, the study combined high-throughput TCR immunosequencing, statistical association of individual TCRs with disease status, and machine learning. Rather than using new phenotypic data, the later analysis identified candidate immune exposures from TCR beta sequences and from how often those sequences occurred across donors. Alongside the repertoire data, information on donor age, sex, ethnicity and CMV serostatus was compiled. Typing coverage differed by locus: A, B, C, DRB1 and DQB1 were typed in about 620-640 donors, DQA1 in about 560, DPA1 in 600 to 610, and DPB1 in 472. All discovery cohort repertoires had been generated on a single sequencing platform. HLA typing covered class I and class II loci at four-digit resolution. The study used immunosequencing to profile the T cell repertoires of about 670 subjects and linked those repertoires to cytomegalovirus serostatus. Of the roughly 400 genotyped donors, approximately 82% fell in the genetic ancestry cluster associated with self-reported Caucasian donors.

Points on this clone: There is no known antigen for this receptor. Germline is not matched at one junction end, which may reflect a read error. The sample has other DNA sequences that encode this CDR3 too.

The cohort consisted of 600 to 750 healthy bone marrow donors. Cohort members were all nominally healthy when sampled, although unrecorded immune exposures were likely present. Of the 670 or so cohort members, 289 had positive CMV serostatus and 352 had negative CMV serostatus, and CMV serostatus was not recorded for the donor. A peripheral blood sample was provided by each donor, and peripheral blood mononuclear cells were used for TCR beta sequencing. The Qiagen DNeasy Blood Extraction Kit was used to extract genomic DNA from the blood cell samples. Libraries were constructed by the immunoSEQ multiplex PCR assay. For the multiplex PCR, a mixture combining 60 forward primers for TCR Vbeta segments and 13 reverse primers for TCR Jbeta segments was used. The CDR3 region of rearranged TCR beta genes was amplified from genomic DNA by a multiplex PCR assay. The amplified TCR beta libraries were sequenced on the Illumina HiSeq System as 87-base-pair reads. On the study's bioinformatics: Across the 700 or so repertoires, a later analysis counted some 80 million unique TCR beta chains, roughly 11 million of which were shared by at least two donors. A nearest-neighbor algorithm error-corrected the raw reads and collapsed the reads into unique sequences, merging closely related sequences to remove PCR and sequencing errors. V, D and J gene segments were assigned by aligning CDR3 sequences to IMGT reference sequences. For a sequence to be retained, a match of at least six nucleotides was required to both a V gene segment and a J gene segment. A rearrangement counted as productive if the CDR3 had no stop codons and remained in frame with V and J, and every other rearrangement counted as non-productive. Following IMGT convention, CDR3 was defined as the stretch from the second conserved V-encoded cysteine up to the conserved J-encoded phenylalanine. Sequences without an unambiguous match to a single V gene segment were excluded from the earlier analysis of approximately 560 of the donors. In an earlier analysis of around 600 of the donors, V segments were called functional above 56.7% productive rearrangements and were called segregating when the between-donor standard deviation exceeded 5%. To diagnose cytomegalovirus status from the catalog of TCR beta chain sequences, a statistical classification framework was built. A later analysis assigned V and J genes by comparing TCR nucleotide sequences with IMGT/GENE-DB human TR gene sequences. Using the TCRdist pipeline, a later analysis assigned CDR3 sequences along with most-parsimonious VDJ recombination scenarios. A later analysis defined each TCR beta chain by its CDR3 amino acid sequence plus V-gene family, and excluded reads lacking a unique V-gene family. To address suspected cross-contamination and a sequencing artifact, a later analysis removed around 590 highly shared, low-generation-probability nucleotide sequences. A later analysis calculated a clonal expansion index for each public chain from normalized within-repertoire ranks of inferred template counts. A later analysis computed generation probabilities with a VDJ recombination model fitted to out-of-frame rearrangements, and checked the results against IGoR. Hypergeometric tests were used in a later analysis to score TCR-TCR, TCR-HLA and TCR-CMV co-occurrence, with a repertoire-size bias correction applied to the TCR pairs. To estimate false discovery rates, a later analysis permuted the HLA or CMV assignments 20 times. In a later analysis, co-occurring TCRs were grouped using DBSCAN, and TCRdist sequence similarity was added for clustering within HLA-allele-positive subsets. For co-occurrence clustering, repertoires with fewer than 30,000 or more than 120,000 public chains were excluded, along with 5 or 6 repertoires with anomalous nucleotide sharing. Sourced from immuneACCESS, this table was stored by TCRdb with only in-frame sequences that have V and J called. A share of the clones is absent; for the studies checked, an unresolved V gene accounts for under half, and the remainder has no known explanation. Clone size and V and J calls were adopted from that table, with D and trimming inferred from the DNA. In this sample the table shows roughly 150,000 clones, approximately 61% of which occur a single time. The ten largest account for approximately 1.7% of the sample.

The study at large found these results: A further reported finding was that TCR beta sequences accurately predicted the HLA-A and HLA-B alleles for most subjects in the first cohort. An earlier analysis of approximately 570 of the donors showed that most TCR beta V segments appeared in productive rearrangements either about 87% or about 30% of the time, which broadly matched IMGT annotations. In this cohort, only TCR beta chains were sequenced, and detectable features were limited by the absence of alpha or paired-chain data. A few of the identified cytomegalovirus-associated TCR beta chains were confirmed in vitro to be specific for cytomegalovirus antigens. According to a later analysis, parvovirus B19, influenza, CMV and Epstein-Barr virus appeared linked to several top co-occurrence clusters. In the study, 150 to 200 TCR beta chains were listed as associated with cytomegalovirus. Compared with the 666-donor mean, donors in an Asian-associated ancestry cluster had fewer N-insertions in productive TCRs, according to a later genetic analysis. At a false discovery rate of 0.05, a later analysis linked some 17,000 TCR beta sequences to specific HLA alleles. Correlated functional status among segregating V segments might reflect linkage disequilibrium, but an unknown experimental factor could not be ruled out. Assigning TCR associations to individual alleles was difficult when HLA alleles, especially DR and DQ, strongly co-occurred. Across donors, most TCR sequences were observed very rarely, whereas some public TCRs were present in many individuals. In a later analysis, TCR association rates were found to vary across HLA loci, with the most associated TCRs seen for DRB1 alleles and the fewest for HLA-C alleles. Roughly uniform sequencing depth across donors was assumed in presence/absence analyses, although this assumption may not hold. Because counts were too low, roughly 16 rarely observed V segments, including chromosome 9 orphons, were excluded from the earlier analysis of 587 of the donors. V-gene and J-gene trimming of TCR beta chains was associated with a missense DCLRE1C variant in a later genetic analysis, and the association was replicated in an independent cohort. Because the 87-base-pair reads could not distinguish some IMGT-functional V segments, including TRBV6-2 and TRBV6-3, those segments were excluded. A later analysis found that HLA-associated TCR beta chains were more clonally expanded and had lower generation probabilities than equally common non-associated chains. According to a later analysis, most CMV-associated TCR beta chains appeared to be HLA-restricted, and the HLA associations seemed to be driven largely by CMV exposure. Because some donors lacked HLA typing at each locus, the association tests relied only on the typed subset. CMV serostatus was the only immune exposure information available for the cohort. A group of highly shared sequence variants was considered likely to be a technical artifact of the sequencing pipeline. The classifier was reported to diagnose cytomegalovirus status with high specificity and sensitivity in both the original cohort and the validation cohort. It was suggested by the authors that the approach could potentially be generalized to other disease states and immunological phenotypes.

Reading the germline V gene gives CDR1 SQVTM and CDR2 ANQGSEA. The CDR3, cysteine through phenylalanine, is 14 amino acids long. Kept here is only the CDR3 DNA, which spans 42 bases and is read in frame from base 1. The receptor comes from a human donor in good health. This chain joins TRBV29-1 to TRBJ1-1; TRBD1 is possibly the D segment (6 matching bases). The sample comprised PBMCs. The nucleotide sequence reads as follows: TGCAGCGCCGCCCGGACAGCCCAGAACACTGAGGCTTTCTTT. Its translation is CSAARTAQNTEAFF.